Below, 13 T cell receptor beta chains from the same sample are listed, as sequenced in a study of CXCR4 blockade with PD-1 therapy in pancreatic cancer. Data came from immunoSEQ multiplex PCR; TCRdb stores just in-frame clones and leaves some out. The table shows approximately 4,800 clones, with approximately 61% occurring only once. The sequencing input was tumor tissue. The receptors were sampled from a human donor with pancreatic ductal adenocarcinoma.

This chain uses TRBV28 with TRBJ2-1; 8 bases are a match to TRBD2. The CDR3 has 16 amino acids. Looked up from germline, CDR1 is MDHEN and CDR2 is SYDVKM. The V gene end was trimmed by 2 bases and the J gene end by 8 bases; junction bases not matched to a gene: 11. The CDR3 DNA follows: TGTGCCAGCAGTTTAGCGGGAGGTTTCACGGTCTATGAGCAGTTCTTC. Amino acids: CASSLAGGFTVYEQFF.

The chain links TRBV19 to TRBJ1-1, with D unresolved. The CDR3 is 12 residues long. Germline assignment: CDR1 LNHDA and CDR2 SQIVND (reference sequence). V was clipped by 0 bases and J by 10 bases, with 9 bases between them. Here the CDR3 DNA reads TGTGCCAGTAGTATAGACCAAGGGTCAGCTTTCTTT. Translated: CASSIDQGSAFF.

The chain employs TRBV10-3 and TRBJ2-2; TRBD2 matches at 8 bases. Germline CDR1 and CDR2: ENHRY and SYGVKD. The V gene end was trimmed by 10 bases and the J gene end by 6 bases; junction bases not matched to a gene: 10. The CDR3 has 14 amino acids. The CDR3 nucleotides read TGTGCCAGCCGGGGGGCGGGAGGCGCCGGGGAGCTGTTTTTT. It translates to CASRGAGGAGELFF.

The chain combines TRBV19 with TRBJ2-7, with TRBD1 identical over 7 bases. The length of the CDR3 is 16 residues. Looked up from germline, CDR1 is LNHDA and CDR2 is SQIVND (reference sequence). Trimming at V came to 0 bases and at J to 2 bases, leaving 7 bases not matched to a gene. CDR3 in DNA: TGTGCCAGTAGTATAGACGGGACAGTTAATCCCTACGAGCAGTACTTC. It yields the protein CASSIDGTVNPYEQYF.

This sequence joins TRBV18 and TRBJ1-2, with D possibly being TRBD1 (5 bases). CDR3 length: 13 residues. Germline V gene data show CDR1 as KGHSH and CDR2 as LQKENI. The germline V and J ends were trimmed by 8 bases and 0 bases, with 10 bases remaining between them. DNA of the CDR3: TGTGCCAGCACCCCGACAGCTAACTATGGCTACACCTTC. This translates into CASTPTANYGYTF.

The CDR3 region has the DNA TGTGCCAGCTCACCGGACAGGGGGAGCTACACCTTC. As protein: CASSPDRGSYTF. The chain links TRBV18 to TRBJ1-2; TRBD1 agrees at 10 bases. The CDR3 covers 12 residues. Germline V gives CDR1 KGHSH, CDR2 LQKENI. J gave up 9 bases and V 3 bases, and 1 base lay outside the gene matches.

The J gene is TRBJ2-2, the V gene TRBV28; D possibly corresponds to TRBD2 (5 bases). CDR1 MDHEN and CDR2 SYDVKM come from the germline V gene. This CDR3 spans 13 amino acids. V was shortened by 8 bases and J by 2 bases, with 9 bases between the two germline ends. The CDR3 loop is CASAEGNTGELFF. The CDR3 DNA is TGTGCCAGCGCCGAGGGCAACACCGGGGAGCTGTTTTTT.

The chain recombines TRBV15 with TRBJ2-3; maybe TRBD1 (6 bases). Germline V gene lookup returns CDR1 LNHNV and CDR2 YYDKDF (reference sequence). The ends were cut back, 4 bases at V and 3 bases at J, with 17 bases in the middle. There are 16 residues in the CDR3. CDR3 loop: CATSTSKDRATDTQYF. The CDR3 DNA sequence: TGTGCCACCAGCACCTCAAAGGACAGAGCTACAGATACGCAGTATTTT.

This clone has a handful of counts. This chain joins TRBV9 and TRBJ1-4; TRBD1 agrees at 8 bases. V lost 6 bases to trimming and J lost 7 bases; unmatched junction nucleotides: 8. CDR3 length equals 14 residues. Germline V CDR1 and CDR2: SGDLS, YYNGEE. The CDR3 loop reads CASNSQGAGEKLFF. The DNA for the CDR3 is TGTGCCAGCAACAGTCAGGGGGCGGGTGAAAAACTGTTTTTT.

The J gene is TRBJ2-1, the V gene TRBV5-1; D is possibly TRBD2 (5 bases). CDR1 is SGHRS and CDR2 is YFSETQ in the germline V gene. The V end was cut by 1 base, the J end by 3 bases, with 11 bases between. The CDR3 is 15 amino acids. The CDR3 nucleotides are TGCGCCAGCAGCTTGACAGCGGAGAACTACAATGAGCAGTTCTTC. This codes for CASSLTAENYNEQFF.

V gene TRBV29-1 combines with J gene TRBJ1-2; D is uncertain. Germline V gene data show CDR1 as SQVTM and CDR2 as ANQGSEA. There are 13 residues in the CDR3. Trimming removed 0 bases from V and 10 bases from J, with 15 bases in between. The CDR3 DNA reads TGCAGCGTTGAAGAACGGACGGGAAGCCTCTACACCTTC. Its protein product is CSVEERTGSLYTF.

The chain has TRBV6-7 and TRBJ1-1; 9 bases line up with TRBD1. TRBV6-7 counts as an open reading frame of uncertain function. Trimming at V came to 6 bases and at J to 2 bases, leaving 4 bases not matched to a gene. This CDR3 contains 14 residues. The CDR3 here is CASRTTGGNTEAFF. The DNA for the CDR3 is TGTGCCAGCAGGACAACAGGGGGCAACACTGAAGCTTTCTTT.

The chain links TRBV30 to TRBJ1-1, with D tentatively TRBD1 (5 bases). The germline V gene encodes CDR1 GTSNPN and CDR2 SVGIG (reference sequence). Trimming shortened V by 7 bases and J by 0 bases, and 12 bases separated the two germline ends. The CDR3 length is 13 residues. The CDR3 nucleotides are TGTGCCTTTAATTCACAGGTGAACACTGAAGCTTTCTTT. Translated: CAFNSQVNTEAFF.